This passage covers 23 T cell receptor beta chains from one sample sequenced in a study of cytomegalovirus exposure and HLA in healthy donors. It was with 60 Vbeta and 13 Jbeta primers that the PCR ran. Assay: immunoSEQ multiplex PCR; the TCRdb copy retains only in-frame clones and omits some. The profile shows about 130,000 clones, around three quarters of them singletons. The sequencing sample was made of PBMCs. These receptors all stem from a woman in her forties or fifties in good health and CMV-seronegative.

The V and J genes are TRBV4-2 and TRBJ1-1, with D unclear. The CDR3 runs 15 residues. Germline loops: CDR1 LGHNA, CDR2 YNFKEQ. The germline V and J ends were trimmed by 4 bases and 4 bases, with 16 bases remaining between them. The CDR3 protein is CASSPQLGEGTEAFF. CDR3 nucleotides: TGTGCCAGCAGCCCCCAGTTAGGAGAGGGCACTGAAGCTTTCTTT.

The gene calls are TRBV5-1 and TRBJ2-2; 13 bases are a match to TRBD2. V shed 9 bases, J shed 2 bases, and the junction held 7 bases outside the gene matches. The CDR3 loop spans 16 amino acids. Germline values: CDR1 SGHRS, CDR2 YFSETQ. CDR3 in amino acids: CATMGTSGTNTGELFF. In DNA, the CDR3 is TGCGCCACTATGGGGACTAGCGGGACTAACACCGGGGAGCTGTTTTTT.

The V gene is TRBV6-5, the J gene TRBJ1-1; D unresolved. In germline, CDR1 is MNHEY, CDR2 SVGAGI. The V end lost 7 bases, the J end lost 2 bases, and 8 bases lay between the germline ends. The CDR3 runs to 12 residues. The CDR3 protein is CASTNRNTEAFF. In DNA form, the CDR3 reads TGTGCCAGCACCAACAGAAACACTGAAGCTTTCTTT.

This clone was found once. This chain uses TRBV11-2 with TRBJ1-4; D perhaps matches TRBD1 (5 bases). The V end lost 1 base, the J end lost 7 bases, and 13 bases lay between the germline ends. The germline gives CDR1 SGHAT, CDR2 FQNNGV. The CDR3 extends over 15 amino acids. The CDR3 loop reads CASSLVGQGGEKLFF. In DNA form, the CDR3 reads TGTGCCAGCAGCTTAGTCGGGCAGGGAGGTGAAAAACTGTTTTTT. The full variable domain, completed using reference TRBV11-2 and TRBJ1-4, is EAGVAQSPRYKIIEKRQSVAFWCNPISGHATLYWYQQILGQGPKLLIQFQNNGVVDDSQLPKDRFSAERLKGVDSTLKIQPAKLEDSAVYLCASSLVGQGGEKLFFGSGTQLSVL.

The chain recombines TRBV14 with TRBJ2-1; D gene unclear. Germline lookup yields CDR1 SGHDN and CDR2 FVKESK. The germline V and J ends were trimmed by 4 bases and 7 bases, with 5 bases remaining between them. CDR3 length: 11 residues. CDR3 protein: CASSPRNEQFF. CDR3 sequence (DNA): TGTGCCAGCAGCCCTCGGAATGAGCAGTTCTTC. Combining the CDR3 with reference TRBV14 and TRBJ2-1 gives the whole variable domain EAGVTQFPSHSVIEKGQTVTLRCDPISGHDNLYWYRRVMGKEIKFLLHFVKESKQDESGMPNNRFLAERTGGTYSTLKVQPAELEDSGVYFCASSPRNEQFFGPGTRLTVL.

This clone was seen once. The chain employs TRBV2 and TRBJ1-5; no definite D call. Trimming pared 2 bases from V and 4 bases from J, leaving 9 bases between. The CDR3 consists of 14 residues. The V gene's germline CDR1 is SNHLY and CDR2 FYNNEI. CDR3 in DNA: TGTGCCAGCAGTGAACTCGGGAGAAATCAGCCCCAGCATTTT. Translation gives CASSELGRNQPQHF.

The J gene is TRBJ2-2, the V gene TRBV6-5, with TRBD2 identical over 16 bases. This CDR3 spans 14 amino acids. Unmatched junction bases numbered 7, after V lost 6 bases and J lost 15 bases. Germline V CDR1 and CDR2: MNHEY, SVGAGI. Here the CDR3 reads CASREGLAGGWVFF. The CDR3 DNA reads TGTGCCAGCAGAGAGGGACTAGCGGGAGGGTGGGTGTTTTTT.

The chain is built from TRBV29-1 and TRBJ1-1, with D perhaps matching TRBD1 (5 bases). The CDR3 length is 13 residues. Deletions cut 3 bases from V and 3 bases from J, with 11 bases between. Germline V gene data show CDR1 as SQVTM and CDR2 as ANQGSEA. CDR3 in amino acids: CSVDNAGDTEAFF. The DNA for the CDR3 is TGCAGCGTTGATAATGCGGGGGACACTGAAGCTTTCTTT.

The CDR3 nucleotides are TGTGCCAGCAGCTTAGAAAGGGTAGCGGGAGGATCCGTTTATACGCAGTATTTT. It specifies CASSLERVAGGSVYTQYF. This chain uses TRBV13 with TRBJ2-3; the match to TRBD2 covers 10 bases. This CDR3 has 18 amino acids. J lost 7 bases, V lost 1 base, and 14 bases had no gene match. Germline CDR1 and CDR2: PRHDT and FYEKMQ (reference sequence).

The V gene is TRBV7-9, the J gene TRBJ2-7; 11 bases fit TRBD2. This CDR3 has 17 amino acids. CDR1 SEHNR and CDR2 FQNEAQ come from the germline V gene (reference sequence). J gave up 0 bases and V 5 bases, and 9 bases lay outside the gene matches. The chain's CDR3 is CASSPGLAGESSYEQYF. The CDR3 nucleotides read TGTGCCAGCAGCCCTGGACTAGCGGGTGAGAGCTCCTACGAGCAGTACTTC.

The chain joins TRBV29-1 to TRBJ1-1; D call uncertain. Trimming shortened V by 5 bases and J by 4 bases, and 17 bases separated the two germline ends. Germline-derived CDR1 and CDR2 are SQVTM and ANQGSEA. CDR3 length: 14 residues. The CDR3 DNA reads as TGCAGCGTTAATGGCCCCCTTGGAGGCACTGAAGCTTTCTTT. Translated: CSVNGPLGGTEAFF.

The V call is TRBV27, the J call TRBJ1-2; the D is unclear. The ends were cut back, 5 bases at V and 10 bases at J, with 26 bases in the middle. The germline V gene encodes CDR1 MNHEY and CDR2 SMNVEV (reference sequence). The CDR3 is 16 amino acids. The CDR3 is CASSPFEWYEQAYYTF. The CDR3 nucleotides read TGTGCCAGCAGTCCCTTTGAGTGGTATGAGCAGGCATACTACACCTTC.

This chain links TRBV6-5 with TRBJ1-1, with 9 bases matching TRBD1. Germline V gene sequence: CDR1 MNHEY, CDR2 SVGAGI. CDR3 length: 15 amino acids. V was pared by 2 bases and J by 6 bases, with 7 bases of the junction left unmatched. CDR3 nucleotides: TGTGCCAGCAGTTACCGAGGACAGGGGATCGCTGAAGCTTTCTTT. The encoded protein is CASSYRGQGIAEAFF.

V gene TRBV14 combines with J gene TRBJ2-1; 8 bases align to TRBD2. V lost 5 bases, J lost 2 bases, and 5 bases stayed unmatched. The CDR3 sequence is 15 residues long. Germline values: CDR1 SGHDN, CDR2 FVKESK. Here the CDR3 reads CASSASGSPYNEQFF. As DNA, the CDR3 is TGTGCCAGCAGCGCCAGCGGGAGTCCCTACAATGAGCAGTTCTTC.

CDR3 nucleotides: TGTGCCAGCAGTTTATTCGGGGGGAACTATGGCTACACCTTC. This codes for CASSLFGGNYGYTF. The chain links TRBV28 to TRBJ1-2; possibly TRBD1 for D (5 bases). The germline gives CDR1 MDHEN, CDR2 SYDVKM. The ends were cut back, 1 base at V and 2 bases at J, with 8 bases in the middle. This CDR3 comprises 14 residues.

The V call is TRBV11-2, the J call TRBJ2-3, with D perhaps matching TRBD1 (5 bases). Looked up from germline, CDR1 is SGHAT and CDR2 is FQNNGV. The V and J ends lost 5 bases and 6 bases respectively, with 12 bases between them. The CDR3 runs 13 residues. The CDR3 nucleotides read TGTGCCAGCAGCCAGGGATTACGGGATACGCAGTATTTT. This sequence encodes CASSQGLRDTQYF.

This rearrangement joins TRBV5-8 to TRBJ2-7; the D is unclear. Trimming left V 4 bases short and J 6 bases short, with 8 bases between. Germline V CDR1 and CDR2: SGHTS, YDEGEE. CDR3 size: 11 residues. Here the CDR3 reads CASSLLSEQYF. In DNA, the CDR3 is TGTGCCAGCAGCCTCCTGAGCGAGCAGTACTTC.

Comment on this clone: The junction and the germline gene differ at one end; a read error may be behind it. This sequence joins TRBV29-1 and TRBJ1-2; the match to TRBD1 covers 7 bases. The CDR3 is 14 residues long. The V gene's germline CDR1 is SQVTM and CDR2 ANQGSEA. CDR3 nucleotides: TGCAGCGTTTACGACACAGGGGCCACCCGAGGTAATTACTTC. Its protein product is CSVYDTGATRGNYF.

This clone showed up just a few times. The gene calls are TRBV12-5 and TRBJ1-1; possible D gene TRBD1, 6 bases. Germline V gives CDR1 LGHNT, CDR2 FRNRAP. CDR3 length: 13 amino acids. The germline V and J ends were trimmed by 5 bases and 1 base, with 8 bases remaining between them. CDR3 protein: CASGLQGNTEAFF. DNA for the CDR3: TGTGCTAGTGGTCTACAGGGGAACACTGAAGCTTTCTTT.

This clone was counted between two and nine times. CDR3 amino acids: CASSLEGSTNEKLFF. Here the CDR3 DNA reads TGCGCCAGCAGCTTGGAGGGGTCAACTAATGAAAAACTGTTTTTT. The rearrangement links TRBV5-1 to TRBJ1-4, with TRBD1 as a possible D gene (5 bases). Germline V gene data show CDR1 as SGHRS and CDR2 as YFSETQ. The CDR3 has 15 residues. Trimming stripped 0 bases from V and 0 bases from J, with 6 bases between.

The chain couples TRBV12-5 to TRBJ2-1, with 7 nucleotides matching TRBD2. The CDR3 sequence is 16 residues long. Germline trimming cut 0 bases from V and 10 bases from J; bases unmatched to any gene: 12. CDR1 is LGHNT and CDR2 is FRNRAP in the germline V gene. CDR3 in amino acids: CASGLVVASGVLEQFF. CDR3 sequence (DNA): TGTGCTAGTGGTTTGGTAGTAGCTAGCGGTGTACTAGAGCAGTTCTTC. The entire variable domain, with the rest obtained from reference TRBV12-5 and TRBJ2-1, is as follows: DARVTQTPRHKVTEMGQEVTMRCQPILGHNTVFWYRQTMMQGLELLAYFRNRAPLDDSGMPKDRFSAEMPDATLATLKIQPSEPRDSAVYFCASGLVVASGVLEQFFGPGTRLTVL.

The chain combines TRBV14 with TRBJ2-7; D gene uncertain. CDR3 length: 13 amino acids. The V and J ends lost 1 base and 3 bases respectively, with 7 bases between them. Per the germline V gene, CDR1 is SGHDN and CDR2 is FVKESK. CDR3 sequence: CASSQGLRYEQYF. The CDR3 nucleotides read TGTGCCAGCAGCCAAGGTCTCCGCTACGAGCAGTACTTC.

This sequence joins TRBV5-4 and TRBJ2-5; 9 bases map to TRBD2. Germline V CDR1 and CDR2: SGHNT, YYREEE (reference sequence). J was trimmed by 5 bases and V by 3 bases; bases with no gene match: 14. The CDR3 consists of 17 residues. CDR3 nucleotide sequence: TGTGCCAGCAGCTCGGGGAGGACTAGCGCGTCGGGGGAGACCCAGTACTTC. As protein: CASSSGRTSASGETQYF.